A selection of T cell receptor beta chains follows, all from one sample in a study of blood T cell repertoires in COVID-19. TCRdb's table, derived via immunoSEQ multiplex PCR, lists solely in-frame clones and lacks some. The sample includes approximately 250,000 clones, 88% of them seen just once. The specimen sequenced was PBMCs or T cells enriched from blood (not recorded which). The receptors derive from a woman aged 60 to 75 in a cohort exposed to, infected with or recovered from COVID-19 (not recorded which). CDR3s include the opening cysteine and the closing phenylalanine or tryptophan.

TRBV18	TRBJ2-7	CASSPVAKGYEQYF
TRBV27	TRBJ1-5	CASSPLDSLQPQHF
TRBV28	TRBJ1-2	CASSLSQGYGYTF
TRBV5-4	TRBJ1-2	CASSTGQALLYGYTF
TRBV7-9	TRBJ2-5	CASSPRDPYLGTQYF
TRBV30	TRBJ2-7	CAWSWTGASYEQYF
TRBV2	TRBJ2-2	CASRVQQTNTGELFF
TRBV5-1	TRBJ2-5	CASSPRTGGGETQYF
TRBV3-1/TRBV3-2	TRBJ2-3	CASSRTISPRTDTQYF
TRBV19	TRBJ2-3	CASSIDSLAGGPLDTQYF
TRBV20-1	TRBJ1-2	CSAPTNYGYTF
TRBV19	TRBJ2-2	CASSGREALNTGELFF
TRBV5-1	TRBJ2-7	CASSTRTGGLGEQYF
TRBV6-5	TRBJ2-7	CASSPTGGSRYEQYF
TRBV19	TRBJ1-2	CASSIQGQGYSNYGYTF
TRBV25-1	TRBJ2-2	CASRFDRGRHTGELFF
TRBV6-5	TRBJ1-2	CASIWDRYGYTF
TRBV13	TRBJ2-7	CASSPRDRGYEQYF
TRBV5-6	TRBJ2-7	CASSFNSGSSYEQYF
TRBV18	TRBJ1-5	CASSQGLSNQPQHF
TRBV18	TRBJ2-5	CASSPIQETQYF
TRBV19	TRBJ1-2	CASSIENYLSGTNYGYTF
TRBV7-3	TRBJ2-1	CASSQRTSEYNEQFF
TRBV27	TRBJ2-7	CASSLTSGNSYEQYF
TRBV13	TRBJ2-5	CASSLPGVAGVRETQYF
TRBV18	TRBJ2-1	CASSPIRGSTYNEQFF
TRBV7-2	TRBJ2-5	CASSFLRGRETQYF